This passage covers 25 T cell receptor beta chains from one sample sequenced in a study of blood T cell repertoires in COVID-19. Assay used: immunoSEQ multiplex PCR; TCRdb lists only in-frame clones, some missing. This table holds hundreds of thousands of clones, approximately 80% found once. Sequencing input: peripheral blood. The receptors here all came from a man aged 35 to 55 with acute or convalescent COVID-19.

The chain is built from TRBV2 and TRBJ2-7; TRBD1 matches 7 bases. V trimming: 9 bases; J trimming: 2 bases; junction bases outside the gene matches: 10. CDR3 size: 14 residues. The V gene's germline CDR1 is SNHLY and CDR2 FYNNEI. For the CDR3, the DNA is TGTGCCAGTCTATTGAGACAGGGCGCCTACGAGCAGTACTTC. As protein: CASLLRQGAYEQYF.

The chain employs TRBV6-2 or TRBV6-3 and TRBJ1-4, with TRBD1 identical over 9 bases. CDR1 MNHEY and CDR2 SVGEGT come from the germline V gene. The CDR3 loop spans 17 amino acids. The trim removed 5 bases at V and 6 bases at J, leaving 13 bases unmatched. The DNA of the CDR3 is TGTGCCAGCAGTGACACCGGGACAGGGAGTTCGGATGAAAAACTGTTTTTT. Its translation is CASSDTGTGSSDEKLFF.

This clone was found once. The V call is TRBV7-2, the J call TRBJ2-5; D possibly corresponds to TRBD1 (6 bases). CDR3 length: 14 residues. CDR1 is SGHTA and CDR2 is FQGNSA in the germline V gene. V was cut by 5 bases and J by 0 bases, with 10 bases left in between. CDR3 sequence: CASSTDRYQETQYF. The CDR3 coding sequence is TGTGCCAGCAGCACAGACAGGTACCAAGAGACCCAGTACTTC.

The chain couples TRBV7-2 to TRBJ2-7; D might be TRBD2 (5 bases). Germline V gives CDR1 SGHTA, CDR2 FQGNSA. V dropped 3 bases and J dropped 2 bases, with 11 bases sitting between them. The CDR3 is 14 amino acids. DNA of the CDR3: TGTGCCAGCAGCTTGCTGGCGGAGGCCTACGAGCAGTACTTC. This codes for CASSLLAEAYEQYF.

The V gene is TRBV6-1, the J gene TRBJ1-1, with 8 nucleotides matching TRBD1. The CDR3 length is 15 residues. V was pared by 6 bases and J by 6 bases, with 12 bases of the junction left unmatched. CDR1 is MNHNS, CDR2 SASEGT, per germline. The CDR3 region is CASSLDGQGVSEAFF. The CDR3 DNA reads TGTGCCAGCAGCCTCGATGGACAGGGAGTATCTGAAGCTTTCTTT.

The V call is TRBV19, the J call TRBJ2-3; TRBD2 matches 7 bases. After removal of 7 bases from V and 1 base from J, the junction contained 11 bases not matched to a gene. Germline CDR1 is LNHDA and CDR2 is SQIVND (reference sequence). The CDR3 extends over 16 amino acids. The CDR3 DNA is TGTGCCAGTAACCCTGCGGGAGCAGGCGGCACAGATACGCAGTATTTT. Its translation is CASNPAGAGGTDTQYF.

This sequence joins TRBV5-5 and TRBJ2-1; 11 bases are shared with TRBD2. This CDR3 has 14 residues. Per the germline V gene, CDR1 is SGHKS and CDR2 is YYEKEE (reference sequence). V shed 4 bases, J shed 10 bases, and the junction held 7 bases outside the gene matches. The CDR3 nucleotides are TGTGCCAGCAGCCCCGAGGGGACTAGCGGAGAGCAGTTCTTC. Protein product: CASSPEGTSGEQFF.

This sequence joins TRBV7-2 and TRBJ1-2, with D maybe TRBD1 (6 bases). Germline V gene data show CDR1 as SGHTA and CDR2 as FQGNSA. V lost 5 bases, J lost 8 bases, and 18 bases lay in between. This CDR3 is 14 amino acids long. The CDR3 here is CASSLLPGENGYTF. Written as DNA, the CDR3 is TGTGCCAGCAGCCTCCTCCCAGGGGAGAACGGCTACACCTTC.

This sequence joins TRBV19 and TRBJ2-7; D is possibly TRBD1 (5 bases). Between the trimmed V and J ends, which lost 4 bases and 5 bases, there was a span of 9 bases. The germline CDR1 and CDR2 sequences are LNHDA and SQIVND (reference sequence). CDR3 size: 12 residues. Here the CDR3 DNA reads TGTGCCAGTAGTACGCAGGGCCACGAGCAGTACTTC. Protein: CASSTQGHEQYF.

The chain couples TRBV6-6 to TRBJ1-1, with D perhaps TRBD1 (6 bases). The CDR3 is 14 residues long. Germline-derived CDR1 and CDR2 are MNHNY and SVGAGI (reference sequence). V was cut by 7 bases and J by 1 base, with 13 bases left in between. The CDR3 DNA follows: TGTGCCAGCAACTATGGACAGCCGAACACTGAAGCTTTCTTT. Its translation: CASNYGQPNTEAFF.

This chain connects TRBV18 to TRBJ2-5, with TRBD2 identical over 7 bases. CDR1 is KGHSH, CDR2 LQKENI, per germline. The junction had 9 bases not matched to a gene; V was cut back by 6 bases and J by 5 bases. This CDR3 spans 14 amino acids. CDR3 residues: CASSAMGGSETQYF. As DNA, the CDR3 is TGTGCCAGCTCCGCAATGGGAGGGAGTGAGACCCAGTACTTC.

The V and J genes are TRBV29-1 and TRBJ2-1; 10 bases map to TRBD1. The V gene's germline CDR1 is SQVTM and CDR2 ANQGSEA. The J segment lost 9 bases and the V segment lost 2 bases, leaving 10 bases of the junction unmatched. The CDR3 sequence is 15 residues long. The CDR3 is CSVESSGTGEAEQFF. The CDR3 DNA follows: TGCAGCGTTGAATCGTCCGGGACAGGGGAGGCTGAGCAGTTCTTC.

The chain links TRBV11-2 to TRBJ2-6, with a tentative D call TRBD2 (6 bases). This CDR3 spans 17 amino acids. V was shortened by 4 bases and J by 0 bases, with 13 bases between the two germline ends. CDR1 and CDR2 (germline): SGHAT, FQNNGV. This CDR3 is CASSSVAVNSGANVLTF. CDR3 sequence (DNA): TGTGCCAGCAGCTCCGTAGCGGTGAACTCTGGGGCCAACGTCCTGACTTTC. The full variable domain, with the rest looked up from reference TRBV11-2 and TRBJ2-6, is EAGVAQSPRYKIIEKRQSVAFWCNPISGHATLYWYQQILGQGPKLLIQFQNNGVVDDSQLPKDRFSAERLKGVDSTLKIQPAKLEDSAVYLCASSSVAVNSGANVLTFGAGSRLTVL.

The chain has TRBV19 and TRBJ1-2, with TRBD1 matching 9 bases. V lost 3 bases, J lost 0 bases, and 8 bases stayed unmatched. In germline, CDR1 is LNHDA, CDR2 SQIVND (reference sequence). CDR3 size: 17 residues. The CDR3 coding sequence is TGTGCCAGTAGTATTAAAGAACAGGGGGCTTCTAACTATGGCTACACCTTC. Protein: CASSIKEQGASNYGYTF.

The CDR3 is CASSLQGFEKLFF. The CDR3 DNA sequence: TGCGCCAGCAGCTTGCAGGGGTTTGAAAAACTGTTTTTT. The chain couples TRBV5-1 to TRBJ1-4, with D perhaps matching TRBD1 (6 bases). CDR1 and CDR2 from the germline V gene are SGHRS and YFSETQ. The V end was cut by 1 base, the J end by 7 bases, with 8 bases between. This CDR3 contains 13 residues.

The rearrangement links TRBV6-2 or TRBV6-3 to TRBJ2-7; 8 bases map to TRBD1. The CDR3 contains 14 residues. In germline, CDR1 is MNHEY, CDR2 SVGEGT. V was clipped by 4 bases and J by 1 base; unmatched bases: 3. CDR3 in amino acids: CASSWGTGSYEQYF. DNA of the CDR3: TGTGCCAGCAGTTGGGGGACAGGATCCTACGAGCAGTACTTC.

This clone was counted once. The chain carries TRBV4-1 and TRBJ1-2; 10 bases are a match to TRBD1. Germline V CDR1 and CDR2: MGHRA, YSYEKL. The CDR3 is 17 residues long. Trimming removed 1 base from V and 4 bases from J; junction bases left unmatched: 9. CDR3 sequence: CASSQGRGQGWPYGYTF. The CDR3 DNA follows: TGCGCCAGCAGCCAAGGCCGGGGACAGGGGTGGCCCTATGGCTACACCTTC.

The gene calls are TRBV5-6 and TRBJ2-1; possibly TRBD1 for D (5 bases). V shed 1 base and J shed 7 bases, with 24 bases lying between them. The CDR3 extends over 18 amino acids. The germline CDR1 and CDR2 sequences are SGHDT and YYEEEE. The CDR3 DNA is TGTGCCAGCAGCTTGTGGCTGCGCCAGGGTAGGGGTGGGAATGAGCAGTTCTTC. This encodes CASSLWLRQGRGGNEQFF.

V and J are TRBV6-5 and TRBJ1-6; 8 bases map to TRBD1. Trimming removed 7 bases from V and 8 bases from J; junction bases left unmatched: 10. The CDR3 length is 15 residues. Germline CDR1 is MNHEY and CDR2 is SVGAGI. CDR3 DNA sequence: TGTGCCAGCAATTTAGGTGGACAGGGCGATTCACCCCTCCACTTT. Protein product: CASNLGGQGDSPLHF.

The chain carries TRBV9 and TRBJ2-7; 8 bases agree with TRBD1. The germline gives CDR1 SGDLS, CDR2 YYNGEE. The V segment lost 2 bases and the J segment 6 bases; nucleotides outside the gene matches: 4. CDR3 size: 13 residues. The CDR3, as DNA: TGTGCCAGCAGCGTCCAGGGGGCTGGCGAGCAGTACTTC. Its protein is CASSVQGAGEQYF.

CDR3 DNA: TGTGCCTGGAGTCCTCACCGGGGGGGAGAGAGCAATCAGCCCCAGCATTTT. This sequence encodes CAWSPHRGGESNQPQHF. The chain combines TRBV30 with TRBJ1-5, with D possibly matching TRBD1 (5 bases). CDR1 GTSNPN and CDR2 SVGIG come from the germline V gene (reference sequence). V lost 2 bases to trimming and J lost 1 base, with 18 bases between them. The CDR3 runs 17 residues. The complete variable domain, with remaining parts taken from reference TRBV30 and TRBJ1-5, reads SQTIHQWPATLVQPVGSPLSLECTVEGTSNPNLYWYRQAAGRGLQLLFYSVGIGQISSEVPQNLSASRPQDRQFILSSKKLLLSDSGFYLCAWSPHRGGESNQPQHFGDGTRLSIL.

The chain carries TRBV6-5 and TRBJ1-3; tentative D call: TRBD1 (5 bases). Germline loops: CDR1 MNHEY, CDR2 SVGAGI. The length of the CDR3 is 14 residues. With 7 bases removed from V and 2 bases from J, the gap between germline ends came to 12 bases. The CDR3 sequence: CASNAGEPGNTIYF. Written as DNA, the CDR3 is TGTGCCAGCAACGCGGGGGAACCTGGAAACACCATATATTTT.

CDR3 protein: CASSTTLYHGQNYEQYF. For the CDR3, the DNA is TGTGCCAGTAGTACAACACTCTACCACGGACAGAACTACGAGCAGTACTTC. The rearrangement links TRBV19 to TRBJ2-7; a possible D gene is TRBD1 (6 bases). Between the trimmed V and J ends, which lost 4 bases and 3 bases, there was a span of 22 bases. This CDR3 region has 17 residues. CDR1 LNHDA and CDR2 SQIVND come from the germline V gene (reference sequence).

Here the CDR3 reads CASSQDRGTGSAEAFF. For the CDR3, the DNA is TGTGCCAGCAGCCAAGATAGGGGGACAGGTTCAGCTGAAGCTTTCTTT. This rearrangement joins TRBV3-1 (or the pseudogene TRBV3-2) to TRBJ1-1, with 8 nucleotides matching TRBD1. The germline V gene has CDR1 LGHDT and CDR2 YNNKEL (reference sequence). V trimming: 0 bases; J trimming: 6 bases; junction bases outside the gene matches: 9. This CDR3 has 16 residues.

The chain links TRBV2 to TRBJ1-5, with D maybe TRBD1 (6 bases). Germline CDR1 is SNHLY and CDR2 is FYNNEI. This CDR3 has 15 residues. Trimming cost V 2 bases and J 0 bases, with 8 bases left between them. CDR3 bases: TGTGCCAGCAGTGAAAACAGGGCTAGCAATCAGCCCCAGCATTTT. Its translation: CASSENRASNQPQHF.